The next 23 T cell receptor beta chains were all read from a single sample in a study of OX40 agonist ivuxolimab in advanced cancers. The table came from immunoSEQ multiplex PCR; TCRdb's copy has only in-frame clones and leaves some out. This table holds some 64,000 clones, 80% to 95% found once. The sample in question was CD4+ or CD8+ T cells sorted from blood, obtained in a trial of the OX40 agonist ivuxolimab. These TCRs come from an adult with an advanced solid tumor such as melanoma, head and neck, liver or kidney cancer.

This chain links TRBV5-1 with TRBJ2-7; 7 bases agree with TRBD1. Per the germline V gene, CDR1 is SGHRS and CDR2 is YFSETQ. V lost 4 bases, J lost 3 bases, and 7 bases stayed unmatched. This CDR3 spans 14 amino acids. The CDR3 reads CASSEGTDLYEQYF. In DNA, the CDR3 is TGCGCCAGCAGCGAAGGGACAGACCTCTACGAGCAGTACTTC.

CDR3 nucleotides: TGTGCCAGCAGTTCACCCGGGAGCTACACTGAAGCTTTCTTT. Translation: CASSSPGSYTEAFF. V usage is TRBV28 and J usage is TRBJ1-1; the D is unclear. The germline CDR1 and CDR2 sequences are MDHEN and SYDVKM. Trimming cost V 4 bases and J 3 bases, with 12 bases left between them. The CDR3 contains 14 residues.

The chain has TRBV7-2 and TRBJ2-2; 9 bases line up with TRBD1. The V gene's germline CDR1 is SGHTA and CDR2 FQGNSA. The CDR3 totals 15 residues. Unmatched junction bases numbered 7, after V lost 5 bases and J lost 6 bases. CDR3 in DNA: TGTGCCAGCAGCCCCTCGACAGGGGGGGCCGGGGAGCTGTTTTTT. Its translation is CASSPSTGGAGELFF.

V and J are TRBV28 and TRBJ2-2, with D possibly TRBD1 on 6 matching bases. The CDR3 has 12 amino acids. The V gene's germline CDR1 is MDHEN and CDR2 SYDVKM. V dropped 5 bases and J dropped 5 bases, with 6 bases sitting between them. In DNA form, the CDR3 reads TGTGCCAGCAGTACAGGGACCGGGGAGCTGTTTTTT. This gives the protein CASSTGTGELFF.

This chain connects TRBV9 to TRBJ2-3, with TRBD2 matching over 9 bases. CDR3 size: 14 residues. V lost 4 bases and J lost 6; bases outside the gene matches: 6. Germline V gene lookup returns CDR1 SGDLS and CDR2 YYNGEE. CDR3 DNA sequence: TGTGCCAGCAGCTTCGGACTAGCGTCGGATACGCAGTATTTT. Its protein is CASSFGLASDTQYF.

CDR3 sequence: CASSVQGNQPQHF. The CDR3 bases are TGTGCCAGTAGTGTTCAGGGAAATCAGCCCCAGCATTTT. The V call is TRBV19, the J call TRBJ1-5, with TRBD1 as a possible D gene (5 bases). Germline-derived CDR1 and CDR2 are LNHDA and SQIVND (reference sequence). The CDR3 runs 13 residues. Trimming took off 5 bases at V and 4 bases at J, with 9 bases between the two ends.

The chain couples TRBV5-4 to TRBJ2-3; 9 bases are a match to TRBD2. The CDR3 has 18 amino acids. V lost 2 bases and J lost 2; bases outside the gene matches: 12. Germline V lookup: CDR1 SGHNT, CDR2 YYREEE (reference sequence). CDR3 amino acids: CASSFPGGASGDTDTQYF. CDR3 coding DNA: TGTGCCAGCAGCTTCCCGGGGGGGGCTAGCGGGGACACAGATACGCAGTATTTT. Looking up the rest from reference TRBV5-4 and TRBJ2-3 gives the full variable domain: ETGVTQSPTHLIKTRGQQVTLRCSSQSGHNTVSWYQQALGQGPQFIFQYYREEENGRGNFPPRFSGLQFPNYSSELNVNALELDDSALYLCASSFPGGASGDTDTQYFGPGTRLTVL.

The chain is built from TRBV7-9 and TRBJ2-7; 10 nucleotides line up with TRBD1. The V gene end was trimmed by 1 base and the J gene end by 5 bases; junction bases not matched to a gene: 8. CDR3 size: 16 residues. Germline CDR1 SEHNR, CDR2 FQNEAQ (reference sequence). Here the CDR3 reads CASSLDWDRGRDEQYF. The CDR3 DNA reads TGTGCCAGCAGCTTAGACTGGGACAGGGGTAGGGACGAGCAGTACTTC.

The rearrangement uses TRBV19 and TRBJ2-1; TRBD1 matches at 7 bases. The junction had 5 bases not matched to a gene; V was cut back by 6 bases and J by 0 bases. The CDR3 is 15 residues long. Germline-derived CDR1 and CDR2 are LNHDA and SQIVND (reference sequence). The CDR3: CASSWDSYSYNEQFF. CDR3 nucleotides: TGTGCCAGTAGCTGGGACAGCTACTCCTACAATGAGCAGTTCTTC.

This rearrangement joins TRBV12-5 to TRBJ2-5, with 9 bases that match TRBD1. The J call may be faulty, since TRBJ2-7 better matches the DNA end. The CDR3 is made up of 15 amino acids. Per germline, CDR1 LGHNT and CDR2 FRNRAP. CDR3 sequence: CASGLSGQGTNEQYF. The CDR3 bases are TGTGCTAGTGGTTTGTCCGGACAGGGGACTAACGAGCAGTACTTC.

The chain joins TRBV19 to TRBJ2-7; 8 bases match TRBD1. The CDR3 has 15 amino acids. The junction had 11 bases not matched to a gene; V was cut back by 7 bases and J by 3 bases. Germline lookup yields CDR1 LNHDA and CDR2 SQIVND (reference sequence). CDR3 residues: CASNPGWGQDYEQYF. In DNA form, the CDR3 reads TGTGCCAGTAACCCCGGCTGGGGACAGGACTACGAGCAGTACTTC.

CDR3: CASREQANTEAFF. The CDR3 coding sequence is TGTGCCAGCAGGGAACAGGCGAACACTGAAGCTTTCTTT. The chain has TRBV6-4 and TRBJ1-1, with D possibly being TRBD1 (5 bases). The germline CDR1 and CDR2 sequences are MRHNA and SNTAGT. Trimming removed 6 bases from V and 1 base from J, with 9 bases in between. The CDR3 length is 13 residues.

The gene calls are TRBV28 and TRBJ1-5; D might be TRBD1 (5 bases). CDR1 is MDHEN and CDR2 is SYDVKM in the germline V gene. This CDR3 comprises 15 residues. The V end lost 6 bases, the J end lost 0 bases, and 12 bases lay between the germline ends. CDR3: CASRGTDYSNQPQHF. The CDR3 DNA reads as TGTGCCAGCAGAGGGACGGATTATAGCAATCAGCCCCAGCATTTT.

The genes are TRBV4-1 and TRBJ2-1, with 7 bases matching TRBD2. Trimming took 4 bases from V and 6 from J; bases not matched to a gene: 9. The length of the CDR3 is 15 residues. Germline CDR1 and CDR2: MGHRA and YSYEKL. The CDR3 sequence: CASSPRLAVGNEQFF. CDR3 coding DNA: TGCGCCAGCAGCCCCCGACTAGCCGTGGGCAATGAGCAGTTCTTC.

This chain uses TRBV7-9 with TRBJ2-1; D perhaps matches TRBD2 (5 bases). CDR3 length equals 15 residues. V gave up 5 bases and J gave up 0 bases, with 11 bases separating them. The germline V gene has CDR1 SEHNR and CDR2 FQNEAQ (reference sequence). The DNA of the CDR3 is TGTGCCAGCAGCGCAACCGGGGTCTCCTACAATGAGCAGTTCTTC. Amino acid sequence: CASSATGVSYNEQFF.

This rearrangement joins TRBV2 to TRBJ2-7; TRBD1 agrees at 10 bases. The ends lost 3 bases at V and 2 bases at J; junction bases unmatched: 4. Germline values: CDR1 SNHLY, CDR2 FYNNEI. The CDR3 loop spans 15 amino acids. CDR3 nucleotides: TGTGCCAGCAGTGAGGGGGGGACAGGGGCCTACGAGCAGTACTTC. As protein: CASSEGGTGAYEQYF.

The chain uses TRBV5-1 and TRBJ2-7; 7 nucleotides agree with TRBD2. The V and J ends lost 3 bases and 4 bases, in that order; junction bases with no gene match: 7. The CDR3 length is 14 residues. CDR1 and CDR2 (germline): SGHRS, YFSETQ. In DNA, the CDR3 is TGCGCCAGCAGCTGGGACTATCCTCTTTACGAGCAGTACTTC. It yields the protein CASSWDYPLYEQYF.

This clone was observed once. The V and J genes are TRBV20-1 and TRBJ2-7; no firm D call. The CDR3 loop spans 10 amino acids. The V and J ends lost 6 bases and 6 bases respectively, with 9 bases between them. Germline V CDR1 and CDR2: DFQATT, SNEGSKA (reference sequence). The CDR3 nucleotides read TGCAGTGCCCCCGGGTCCGAGCAGTACTTC. This encodes CSAPGSEQYF.

This clone was picked up a small number of times. The rearrangement uses TRBV6-6 and TRBJ2-7; D is perhaps TRBD1 (7 bases). Deletions cut 2 bases from V and 5 bases from J, with 10 bases between. The length of the CDR3 is 13 residues. Germline V gene lookup returns CDR1 MNHNY and CDR2 SVGAGI (reference sequence). CDR3 DNA sequence: TGTGCCAGCAGTTACGCGGGACAGAACGAGCAGTACTTC. It yields the protein CASSYAGQNEQYF.

V is TRBV25-1 and J is TRBJ2-7; D may be TRBD1 (6 bases). Looked up from germline, CDR1 is MGHDK and CDR2 is SYGVNS. Trimming pared 7 bases from V and 2 bases from J, leaving 15 bases between. CDR3 length: 14 amino acids. The CDR3 spells CASTKGDRTYEQYF. The CDR3 region has the DNA TGTGCCAGCACCAAGGGGGACCGAACCTACGAGCAGTACTTC.

V is TRBV28 and J is TRBJ1-1; D ambiguous. Germline loops: CDR1 MDHEN, CDR2 SYDVKM. Deletions cut 6 bases from V and 6 bases from J, with 11 bases between. This CDR3 has 12 residues. The CDR3, as DNA: TGTGCCAGCAGCTCCATGGGAGCTGAAGCTTTCTTT. The encoded protein is CASSSMGAEAFF.

The chain carries TRBV27 and TRBJ2-3; D is uncertain. The CDR3 runs 13 residues. Germline V lookup: CDR1 MNHEY, CDR2 SMNVEV (reference sequence). V was pared by 4 bases and J by 1 base, with 6 bases between. CDR3 DNA sequence: TGTGCCAGCAGTTCCATTGGCACAGATACGCAGTATTTT. Encoded protein: CASSSIGTDTQYF.

The chain uses TRBV27 and TRBJ2-1, with TRBD2 identical over 7 bases. V lost 6 bases, J lost 4 bases, and 9 bases stayed unmatched. The length of the CDR3 is 15 residues. CDR1 is MNHEY and CDR2 is SMNVEV in the germline V gene (reference sequence). For the CDR3, the DNA is TGTGCCAGCAGGGGTCGGACTAGTTATTACAATGAGCAGTTCTTC. This codes for CASRGRTSYYNEQFF.